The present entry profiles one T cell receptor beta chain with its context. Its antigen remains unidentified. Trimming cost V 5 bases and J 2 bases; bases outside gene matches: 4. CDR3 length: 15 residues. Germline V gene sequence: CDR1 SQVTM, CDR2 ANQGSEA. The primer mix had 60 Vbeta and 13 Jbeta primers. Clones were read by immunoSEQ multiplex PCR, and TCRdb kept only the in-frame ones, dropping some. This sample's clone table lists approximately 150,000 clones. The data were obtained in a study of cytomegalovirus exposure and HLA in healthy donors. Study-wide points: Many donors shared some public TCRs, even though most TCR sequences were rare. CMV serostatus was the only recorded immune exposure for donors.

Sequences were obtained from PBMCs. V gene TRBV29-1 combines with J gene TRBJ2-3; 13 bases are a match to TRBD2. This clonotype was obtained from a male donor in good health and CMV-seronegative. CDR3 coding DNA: TGCAGCGTTAAGGGACTAGCGGGGCTCACAGATACGCAGTATTTT. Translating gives CSVKGLAGLTDTQYF.